A single sample gave rise to the 12 T cell receptor beta chains below, sequenced in a study of blood T cell repertoires in COVID-19. Data came from immunoSEQ multiplex PCR; TCRdb stores just in-frame clones and leaves some out. The data show more than 150,000 clones, with roughly four fifths seen just once and 6% to 7% held by the top ten. Sample: peripheral blood. These receptors originate from a woman aged 40 to 50 with acute or convalescent COVID-19.

The sample holds one count of this clone. The chain recombines TRBV11-2 with TRBJ1-2; 7 positions match TRBD1. Germline-derived CDR1 and CDR2 are SGHAT and FQNNGV. There are 16 residues in the CDR3. With V trimmed by 0 bases and J by 5 bases, 9 bases remained unmatched. The CDR3 DNA sequence: TGTGCCAGCAGCTTAGATGTCCGACAGGGAACTTATGGCTACACCTTC. This codes for CASSLDVRQGTYGYTF.

The V and J genes are TRBV5-6 and TRBJ1-5, with 8 bases matching TRBD1. The CDR3 is made up of 15 amino acids. Germline V gives CDR1 SGHDT, CDR2 YYEEEE. Trimming took 1 base from V and 11 from J; bases not matched to a gene: 11. CDR3 nucleotides: TGTGCCAGCAGCTTGTCGTCAGGGGGCTCGCCCGCCCAGCATTTT. Its translation: CASSLSSGGSPAQHF.

This chain uses TRBV10-3 with TRBJ2-1, with D possibly TRBD1 on 5 matching bases. Germline V gene data show CDR1 as ENHRY and CDR2 as SYGVKD. Between the trimmed V and J ends, which lost 3 bases and 5 bases, there was a span of 14 bases. This CDR3 region has 15 residues. The CDR3 loop reads CAISEVAGKNNEQFF. CDR3 bases: TGTGCCATCAGTGAAGTGGCAGGGAAAAACAATGAGCAGTTCTTC.

The chain is built from TRBV28 and TRBJ1-1; no firm D call. This CDR3 region has 15 residues. The germline CDR1 and CDR2 sequences are MDHEN and SYDVKM. Trimming removed 8 bases from V and 4 bases from J, with 20 bases in between. CDR3: CASRRVHGGSTEAFF. CDR3 nucleotides: TGTGCCAGCCGGAGGGTCCATGGAGGGAGCACTGAAGCTTTCTTT.

V usage is TRBV15 and J usage is TRBJ2-1; possibly TRBD1 for D (5 bases). This CDR3 spans 15 amino acids. Germline V lookup: CDR1 LNHNV, CDR2 YYDKDF (reference sequence). Trimming stripped 1 base from V and 6 bases from J, with 13 bases between. CDR3 nucleotides: TGTGCCACCAGCAGAGGGGGCGACAGCAGCAATGAGCAGTTCTTC. This translates into CATSRGGDSSNEQFF.

The chain employs TRBV5-1 and TRBJ1-6; D may be TRBD1 (5 bases). CDR3 size: 14 residues. The V and J ends lost 1 base and 9 bases respectively, with 11 bases between them. CDR1 is SGHRS, CDR2 YFSETQ, per germline. CDR3 DNA sequence: TGCGCCAGCAGCTTGAATCAGGGTGGTTCACCCCTCCACTTT. This gives the protein CASSLNQGGSPLHF.

The chain combines TRBV27 with TRBJ2-5, with no clear D. The CDR3 length is 12 residues. Germline V gene lookup returns CDR1 MNHEY and CDR2 SMNVEV (reference sequence). Trimming took 0 bases from V and 4 from J, leaving 3 bases between them. The CDR3 DNA sequence: TGTGCCAGCAGTTTATCGGCAGAGACCCAGTACTTC. Its translation: CASSLSAETQYF.

The chain has TRBV30 and TRBJ1-4; 7 bases match TRBD1. This CDR3 contains 12 residues. After removal of 1 base from V and 10 bases from J, the junction contained 3 bases not matched to a gene. Germline loops: CDR1 GTSNPN, CDR2 SVGIG (reference sequence). CDR3: CAWSDRGGKLFF. CDR3 coding DNA: TGTGCCTGGAGTGACAGGGGAGGAAAACTGTTTTTT. The full variable domain, its missing parts supplied by reference TRBV30 and TRBJ1-4, is SQTIHQWPATLVQPVGSPLSLECTVEGTSNPNLYWYRQAAGRGLQLLFYSVGIGQISSEVPQNLSASRPQDRQFILSSKKLLLSDSGFYLCAWSDRGGKLFFGSGTQLSVL.

V is TRBV4-1 and J is TRBJ2-7; 8 nucleotides align to TRBD1. V gave up 4 bases and J gave up 2 bases; unmatched junction bases: 10. The CDR3 length is 16 residues. Germline assignment: CDR1 MGHRA and CDR2 YSYEKL. CDR3 region: CASSRVTGAETYEQYF. CDR3 bases: TGCGCCAGCAGCCGGGTGACAGGGGCTGAAACCTACGAGCAGTACTTC.

This chain links TRBV15 with TRBJ1-4; no firm D call. Looked up from germline, CDR1 is LNHNV and CDR2 is YYDKDF (reference sequence). With 5 bases removed from V and 4 bases from J, the gap between germline ends came to 14 bases. The CDR3 totals 15 residues. CDR3 DNA: TGTGCCACCAGCCCCCGAGGGCGGATTAATGAAAAACTGTTTTTT. Its protein product is CATSPRGRINEKLFF.

The chain recombines TRBV14 with TRBJ2-3; possible D gene TRBD2, 5 bases. The CDR3 covers 15 residues. Germline assignment: CDR1 SGHDN and CDR2 FVKESK. V lost 4 bases and J lost 3, with 14 bases in between. CDR3 bases: TGTGCCAGCAGCCCCCTGGTAAGAGGGACAGATACGCAGTATTTT. It specifies CASSPLVRGTDTQYF.

Only one count was recorded for this clone. The chain joins TRBV28 to TRBJ1-4, with TRBD1 matching over 12 bases. The ends lost 6 bases at V and 9 bases at J; junction bases unmatched: 5. CDR3 size: 14 residues. The germline V gene encodes CDR1 MDHEN and CDR2 SYDVKM. The CDR3 DNA is TGTGCCAGCAGCCCGGGACAGGGGGCCCAAAAACTGTTTTTT. It translates to CASSPGQGAQKLFF. The full variable domain, its missing parts supplied by reference TRBV28 and TRBJ1-4, is DVKVTQSSRYLVKRTGEKVFLECVQDMDHENMFWYRQDPGLGLRLIYFSYDVKMKEKGDIPEGYSVSREKKERFSLILESASTNQTSMYLCASSPGQGAQKLFFGSGTQLSVL.